What follows are 31 T cell receptor beta chains derived from one specimen sequenced in a study of T cells in narcolepsy. This table comes from immunoSEQ multiplex PCR, and its TCRdb copy is limited to in-frame clones, with some not included. The top ten hold roughly 1.2% of the sample, which has tens of thousands of clones, about 87% seen once. The sequenced sample consisted of CD45RA- memory CD4+ T cells from PBMCs. The origin of the receptors is a human donor with narcolepsy.

This sequence joins TRBV4-3 and TRBJ2-1; weak D call: TRBD1 (5 bases). CDR3 size: 15 residues. Germline assignment: CDR1 LGHNA and CDR2 YSLEER. With 1 base removed from V and 12 bases from J, the gap between germline ends came to 19 bases. The CDR3 here is CASSQVIGPNRPQFF. The CDR3 bases are TGCGCCAGCAGCCAAGTGATAGGGCCCAACAGGCCGCAGTTCTTC.

The chain joins TRBV4-3 to TRBJ1-5; tentative D call: TRBD1 (6 bases). Germline V CDR1 and CDR2: LGHNA, YSLEER. Trimming cost V 0 bases and J 7 bases, with 7 bases left between them. The CDR3 totals 13 residues. CDR3 in DNA: TGCGCCAGCAGCCAAGATACAGGGCAGCCCCAGCATTTT. Its protein product is CASSQDTGQPQHF.

The chain uses TRBV9 and TRBJ2-7; D remains unclear. V was trimmed by 4 bases and J by 3 bases, leaving 8 bases between them. The CDR3 covers 12 residues. Germline V gene sequence: CDR1 SGDLS, CDR2 YYNGEE. The CDR3 is CASSPNDYEQYF. The CDR3 region has the DNA TGTGCCAGCAGCCCCAATGACTACGAGCAGTACTTC.

This clone was seen once. Written as DNA, the CDR3 is TGTGCCAGCGGCGAGGGTTACAGGGAGACTAACGGCTACACCTTC. It encodes CASGEGYRETNGYTF. The chain combines TRBV7-8 with TRBJ1-2; tentatively, D is TRBD1 (6 bases). The length of the CDR3 is 15 residues. Trimming stripped 8 bases from V and 8 bases from J, with 24 bases between. Germline CDR1 SGHVS, CDR2 FQNEAQ.

The rearrangement links TRBV4-3 to TRBJ2-7; 9 nucleotides match TRBD1. The CDR3 runs 13 residues. Germline loops: CDR1 LGHNA, CDR2 YSLEER. J was trimmed by 4 bases and V by 3 bases; bases with no gene match: 1. The CDR3 loop is CASSQTGGYEQYF. The CDR3 DNA reads TGCGCCAGCAGCCAGACAGGGGGATACGAGCAGTACTTC.

The chain uses TRBV7-2 and TRBJ2-2; D is uncertain. Germline V gene data show CDR1 as SGHTA and CDR2 as FQGNSA. Trimming took 1 base from V and 6 from J, leaving 6 bases between them. The CDR3 length is 13 residues. The CDR3 spells CASSLVLAGELFF. The CDR3 nucleotides are TGTGCCAGCAGCTTAGTCTTAGCCGGGGAGCTGTTTTTT.

V usage is TRBV6-1 and J usage is TRBJ1-5, with D hard to call. This CDR3 spans 14 amino acids. The germline V gene encodes CDR1 MNHNS and CDR2 SASEGT. V lost 5 bases and J 2 bases, leaving 10 bases between the germline ends. The CDR3 bases are TGTGCCAGCAGTCAAGGAGGAGGCAATCAGCCCCAGCATTTT. It codes for CASSQGGGNQPQHF.

This clone was detected once. The CDR3 DNA is TGCGCCAGCAGCTTGCCGGGGGGAGATACGCAGTATTTT. Translating gives CASSLPGGDTQYF. V is TRBV5-1 and J is TRBJ2-3; 7 positions match TRBD2. Unmatched junction bases numbered 1, after V lost 1 base and J lost 5 bases. The germline V gene has CDR1 SGHRS and CDR2 YFSETQ. This CDR3 contains 13 residues.

The chain joins TRBV30 to TRBJ1-2; D is unclear. The germline V and J ends were trimmed by 0 bases and 7 bases, with 18 bases remaining between them. This CDR3 comprises 15 residues. Germline CDR1 is GTSNPN and CDR2 is SVGIG (reference sequence). The CDR3 loop is CAWSVGLGQLGGYTF. The CDR3 nucleotides are TGTGCCTGGAGTGTCGGGTTAGGGCAGCTCGGTGGCTACACCTTC.

This clone was detected once. The chain carries TRBV11-2 and TRBJ2-7; the D gene could be TRBD1 or TRBD2 (5 bases each). This CDR3 comprises 14 residues. Germline loops: CDR1 SGHAT, CDR2 FQNNGV. Trimming removed 3 bases from V and 2 bases from J, with 11 bases in between. The CDR3 loop is CASSFGDGPYEQYF. The CDR3, as DNA: TGTGCCAGCAGCTTTGGGGACGGCCCCTACGAGCAGTACTTC.

The genes are TRBV9 and TRBJ2-1; 11 nucleotides line up with TRBD2. Germline V gene sequence: CDR1 SGDLS, CDR2 YYNGEE. The V gene end was trimmed by 3 bases and the J gene end by 0 bases; junction bases not matched to a gene: 11. The CDR3 is 19 amino acids. CDR3 in amino acids: CASSGQVTSGGSSYNEQFF. CDR3 nucleotide sequence: TGTGCCAGCAGCGGACAAGTTACTAGCGGGGGATCCTCCTACAATGAGCAGTTCTTC.

The chain uses TRBV6-4 and TRBJ2-3; 7 nucleotides agree with TRBD2. The CDR3 loop spans 15 amino acids. Germline CDR1 and CDR2: MRHNA and SNTAGT. V was clipped by 6 bases and J by 1 base; unmatched bases: 7. This CDR3 reads CASSPLAGGTDTQYF. The CDR3 DNA sequence: TGTGCCAGCAGCCCCCTCGCGGGGGGCACAGATACGCAGTATTTT.

V gene TRBV5-1 combines with J gene TRBJ2-2; D may be TRBD2 (5 bases). The CDR3 consists of 15 residues. The V gene's germline CDR1 is SGHRS and CDR2 YFSETQ. V lost 0 bases and J 6 bases, leaving 12 bases between the germline ends. The CDR3 bases are TGCGCCAGCAGCTTGGAGCCTAGCATATCCGGGGAGCTGTTTTTT. Its translation: CASSLEPSISGELFF.

The chain employs TRBV13 and TRBJ2-5; 8 positions agree with TRBD1. This CDR3 has 16 amino acids. V dropped 2 bases and J dropped 1; count of bases not matched to a gene: 6. From germline, CDR1 is PRHDT and CDR2 FYEKMQ (reference sequence). CDR3: CASSLKTGGFQETQYF. CDR3 coding DNA: TGTGCCAGCAGCTTAAAAACAGGGGGGTTCCAAGAGACCCAGTACTTC.

In its sample, this clone was seen a few times. The chain uses TRBV19 and TRBJ2-3, with 11 bases lining up with TRBD2. The CDR3 length is 15 residues. The germline V gene encodes CDR1 LNHDA and CDR2 SQIVND (reference sequence). Trimming removed 5 bases from V and 3 bases from J; junction bases left unmatched: 4. The CDR3 reads CASSFRTSGTDTQYF. DNA for the CDR3: TGTGCCAGTAGTTTCCGGACTAGCGGGACAGATACGCAGTATTTT. Combining the CDR3 with reference TRBV19 and TRBJ2-3 gives the whole variable domain DGGITQSPKYLFRKEGQNVTLSCEQNLNHDAMYWYRQDPGQGLRLIYYSQIVNDFQKGDIAEGYSVSREKKESFPLTVTSAQKNPTAFYLCASSFRTSGTDTQYFGPGTRLTVL.

The rearrangement uses TRBV6-1 and TRBJ1-2; 8 bases are a match to TRBD1. The CDR3 totals 13 residues. Germline CDR1 is MNHNS and CDR2 is SASEGT. With V trimmed by 6 bases and J by 6 bases, 6 bases remained unmatched. The DNA of the CDR3 is TGTGCCAGCAGAGCTACAGGGGGTGATGGCTACACCTTC. The encoded protein is CASRATGGDGYTF.

This CDR3 is CASSSIGLAGGETQYF. The CDR3, as DNA: TGTGCCAGCAGCTCCATCGGGCTAGCGGGAGGGGAGACCCAGTACTTC. The J gene is TRBJ2-5, the V gene TRBV11-3; 12 nucleotides match TRBD2. Germline V gene sequence: CDR1 SGHNT, CDR2 YENEEA. The CDR3 has 16 amino acids. V trimming: 4 bases; J trimming: 5 bases; junction bases outside the gene matches: 8.

The chain combines TRBV7-9 with TRBJ2-1; 7 nucleotides match TRBD2. V gave up 2 bases and J gave up 4 bases; unmatched junction bases: 11. This CDR3 is 17 amino acids long. The germline CDR1 and CDR2 sequences are SEHNR and FQNEAQ (reference sequence). CDR3: CASSLPSDGRPYNEQFF. The CDR3 DNA reads as TGTGCCAGCAGCTTACCCTCCGACGGGAGGCCTTACAATGAGCAGTTCTTC.

This rearrangement joins TRBV30 to TRBJ2-2, with D perhaps TRBD1 or TRBD2 (5 bases each). The CDR3 is 13 residues long. Germline V gives CDR1 GTSNPN, CDR2 SVGIG (reference sequence). Trimming removed 8 bases at V and 4 bases at J, with 14 bases between. CDR3 coding DNA: TGTGCCCGGGGCGAGGCCCCCACCGGGGAGCTGTTTTTT. Translating it yields CARGEAPTGELFF.

The chain joins TRBV10-1 to TRBJ2-7, with 9 bases that match TRBD1. Germline CDR1 is WNHNN and CDR2 is SYGVQD (reference sequence). The CDR3 sequence is 15 residues long. V trimming: 8 bases; J trimming: 7 bases; junction bases outside the gene matches: 15. The CDR3 reads CASHPRGTGPVEQYF. The CDR3 DNA follows: TGCGCCAGCCACCCGCGGGGGACAGGGCCCGTGGAGCAGTACTTC.

The V call is TRBV2, the J call TRBJ2-5, with TRBD1 as a possible D gene (6 bases). This CDR3 region has 14 residues. The germline CDR1 and CDR2 sequences are SNHLY and FYNNEI. Trimming removed 7 bases from V and 7 bases from J, with 19 bases in between. CDR3: CASMWDLPRGTQYF. CDR3 DNA sequence: TGTGCCAGCATGTGGGACCTACCCAGGGGGACCCAGTACTTC.

The chain recombines TRBV9 with TRBJ2-4; 7 bases map to TRBD1. Germline V gives CDR1 SGDLS, CDR2 YYNGEE. V lost 3 bases and J lost 6; bases outside the gene matches: 3. The CDR3 covers 13 residues. Here the CDR3 reads CASSARQGNIQYF. The CDR3, as DNA: TGTGCCAGCAGCGCGAGACAGGGAAACATTCAGTACTTC.

The rearrangement joins TRBV19 to TRBJ2-7; 7 bases match TRBD1. CDR1 is LNHDA and CDR2 is SQIVND in the germline V gene (reference sequence). The CDR3 totals 13 residues. J was trimmed by 1 base and V by 5 bases; bases with no gene match: 2. This chain's CDR3 is CASSVGQSYEQYF. In DNA form, the CDR3 reads TGTGCCAGTAGTGTGGGACAGTCCTACGAGCAGTACTTC.

J is TRBJ2-6 and V is TRBV7-2; a weak D match, TRBD2 (7 bases). V was cut by 1 base and J by 0 bases, with 13 bases left in between. Germline lookup yields CDR1 SGHTA and CDR2 FQGNSA. The CDR3 has 18 amino acids. CDR3 nucleotide sequence: TGTGCCAGCAGCTTAGGAGGGGGGGCGGGCTCTGGGGCCAACGTCCTGACTTTC. Encoded protein: CASSLGGGAGSGANVLTF. Based on the CDR3 plus reference TRBV7-2 and TRBJ2-6, the full variable domain is GAGVSQSPSNKVTEKGKDVELRCDPISGHTALYWYRQSLGQGLEFLIYFQGNSAPDKSGLPSDRFSAERTGGSVSTLTIQRTQQEDSAVYLCASSLGGGAGSGANVLTFGAGSRLTVL.

The V call is TRBV28, the J call TRBJ2-3, with D possibly called TRBD1 or TRBD2 (5 bases each). Deletions cut 5 bases from V and 6 bases from J, with 18 bases between. Germline CDR1 MDHEN, CDR2 SYDVKM. This CDR3 is built from 15 residues. CDR3 coding DNA: TGTGCCAGCAGTCCGGGACCCCCTATCAGCGATACGCAGTATTTT. Its protein product is CASSPGPPISDTQYF. Filled out from reference TRBV28 and TRBJ2-3, the complete variable domain reads DVKVTQSSRYLVKRTGEKVFLECVQDMDHENMFWYRQDPGLGLRLIYFSYDVKMKEKGDIPEGYSVSREKKERFSLILESASTNQTSMYLCASSPGPPISDTQYFGPGTRLTVL.

Of note for this clone: The same CDR3 also results from other DNA sequences found in this sample. The J gene is TRBJ2-3, the V gene TRBV9; D perhaps matches TRBD2 (6 bases). CDR3 length: 15 residues. Germline CDR1 is SGDLS and CDR2 is YYNGEE. V was pared by 0 bases and J by 3 bases, with 11 bases between. This CDR3 is CASSVGWSGTDTQYF. DNA for the CDR3: TGTGCCAGCAGCGTAGGATGGAGCGGGACAGATACGCAGTATTTT.

The chain joins TRBV25-1 to TRBJ1-6; D is unclear. Germline CDR1 is MGHDK and CDR2 is SYGVNS. Trimming removed 6 bases from V and 7 bases from J, with 7 bases in between. The CDR3 extends over 12 amino acids. The CDR3 region has the DNA TGTGCCAGCAGGCAAGGGAATTCACCCCTCCACTTT. Protein: CASRQGNSPLHF.

The CDR3, as DNA: TGTGCCTGGACTACTAGCGGGAGTCAGCTCGAGCAGTACTTC. As protein: CAWTTSGSQLEQYF. The genes are TRBV30 and TRBJ2-7; 11 bases map to TRBD2. The CDR3 covers 14 residues. CDR1 and CDR2 (germline): GTSNPN, SVGIG (reference sequence). With V trimmed by 4 bases and J by 6 bases, 8 bases remained unmatched.

V gene TRBV6-1 combines with J gene TRBJ1-3; TRBD1 might be the D (5 bases). Germline loops: CDR1 MNHNS, CDR2 SASEGT. Deletions cut 7 bases from V and 4 bases from J, with 14 bases between. This CDR3 spans 14 amino acids. The CDR3 region is CASIPPRGGNTIYF. DNA for the CDR3: TGTGCCAGCATCCCACCCCGGGGGGGAAACACCATATATTTT.

The chain carries TRBV10-2 and TRBJ2-1, with 10 bases fitting TRBD2. V was pared by 5 bases and J by 9 bases, with 10 bases of the junction left unmatched. The CDR3 consists of 15 residues. CDR1 and CDR2 from the germline V gene are WSHSY and SAAADI. The chain's CDR3 is CASSTTSGKAGEQFF. The CDR3 DNA follows: TGCGCCAGCAGTACCACTAGCGGGAAGGCGGGTGAGCAGTTCTTC.

The J gene is TRBJ1-2, the V gene TRBV6-1; D not resolved. Looked up from germline, CDR1 is MNHNS and CDR2 is SASEGT. Trimming removed 6 bases from V and 1 base from J, with 12 bases in between. The CDR3 is made up of 14 amino acids. CDR3 sequence reads: CASSPELGNYGYTF. The CDR3 DNA reads as TGTGCCAGCAGCCCCGAGCTCGGTAACTATGGCTACACCTTC.